This T cell receptor (beta chain) was identified during a study of Ad26.COV2.S vaccination and SARS-CoV-2 variants. In the study overall: Ad26.COV2.S arm of COV1001 included the donor.

V lost 1 base to trimming and J lost 6 bases; unmatched junction nucleotides: 12. This CDR3 is built from 17 residues. Germline-derived CDR1 and CDR2 are MNHEY and SMNVEV (reference sequence). Whole-study results and caveats: It is possible that the TCR breadth and depth analyses underestimated the total T cell responses. Vaccinated individuals (as opposed to placebo recipients) had higher spike-specific TCR breadth.

Repertoires were generated with immunoSEQ multiplex PCR, while TCRdb's copy carries only in-frame clones and drops some. The sample lists fewer than 400,000 clones; more than 70% were seen once. The sample's treatment: about 20 received Ad26.COV2.S at low or high dose, single or two shots; 5 received placebo; per-sample allocation not given. The samples were gathered on day 63 after the first injection of vaccine or placebo. This vaccine is an Ad26 vector that expresses the Wuhan-strain SARS-CoV-2 spike. A note on this clone: Its antigen is unidentified.

This clonotype was sampled from a person between 18 and 59 years old who received the Ad26.COV2.S COVID-19 vaccine or a placebo. The source was peripheral blood, collected in a trial of Ad26.COV2.S vaccine versus placebo. V usage is TRBV27 and J usage is TRBJ2-3, with 8 positions matching TRBD2. CDR3 sequence: CASSLFSLAGLEDTQYF. The DNA for the CDR3 is TGTGCCAGCAGTTTATTTTCCCTAGCGGGCCTGGAGGATACGCAGTATTTT.